This TCR beta chain comes out of a study of T cells in Graves' hyperthyroidism and ophthalmopathy (dated by TCRdb to about 2019). Concerning the study at large: Peripheral blood was collected at initial diagnosis, before any treatment. To identify distinguishing TCR V-J signatures, a discovery cohort of around 100 patients was used, comprising 43 with Graves' ophthalmopathy and around 57 with stable Graves' hyperthyroidism. An independent validation cohort of 18 to 20 hyperthyroidism patients and approximately 16 patients who later progressed to ophthalmopathy tested prospective prediction of ophthalmopathy. The approximately 100 discovery patients were divided at random into training and test sets in a 7:3 ratio. In about 6 Graves' hyperthyroidism patients, the study also compared T-cell repertoires from thyroid tissue with T-cell repertoires from blood. Following sampling, methimazole starting at 30 mg daily was given to hyperthyroidism patients, and high-dose intravenous methylprednisolone was given to ophthalmopathy patients. The paper describes TCR Vbeta CDR3 sequencing of around 130 peripheral blood samples, made up of about 40 ophthalmopathy patients, approximately 76 hyperthyroidism patients and 17 progressor patients.

A patient counted as having stable Graves' hyperthyroidism if no progression to ophthalmopathy occurred over 18 months of follow-up. Hyperthyroidism patients were aged 18 to 65 years and newly diagnosed, with disease duration of less than 2 months. Patients with uncontrolled infections, other autoimmune diseases, pregnancy or lactation were excluded. Diagnoses were established on the basis of clinical symptoms, serum thyroxine and TRAb, thyroid ultrasound, and orbital computed tomography. PBMCs were isolated from 7.5 to 10 ml of fresh peripheral blood by Ficoll-Paque density gradient centrifugation. Trizol reagent was used to extract total RNA, and RNA quality was then checked on an Agilent 2100 Bioanalyzer. The TCR beta CDR3 regions were amplified from RNA transcripts. The first round of RT-PCR for the TCR CDR3 was performed with the HTBI primer set and the Qiagen OneStep RT-PCR kit. Libraries were constructed in a second round of multiplex PCR, after which size selection and purification were performed. Libraries were sequenced paired-end with 100 bp reads on an Illumina HiSeq2000. In the authors' own workflow: SOAPnuke was used to process the raw data, removing reads that contained adapters or uncalled bases, had a mean Phred below 15, or lacked an exact match to the constant primer or identifier. High-quality paired reads were merged with COPE v1.2.5, and unique nucleotide sequences were defined as clonotypes. MiTCR v1.1 was used to align clonotypes to the IMGT TRBV, TRBD and TRBJ reference segments. The analysis was restricted to V-J combinations with a frequency above 0.0001, which together covered around 99% of the repertoires. The TCS score was defined as F50 (clonal expansion) divided by E x V (chaos), with BLOSUM62-based TCRdist calculated between CDR3 peptides within each V-J. Welch's t-statistics and random forest reduced 450 to 600 V-J features to 10 to 15, which were used in a naive Bayes classifier (R e1071). TCRdb reanalyzed the raw reads on its own, using fastp at Q25 for trimming and MiXCR for clone calling, and kept in-frame beta chains. Every entry covers one CDR3 protein and lists the most common genes and DNA from its rows. For this entry, the V and J calls and clone size follow TCRdb and not the study's own pipeline. This sample lists around 420,000 distinct CDR3 sequences; approximately 14% were detected once. The ten largest clones take up less than 15% of the sample.

General findings and caveats noted by the study authors: A model built on a 13 V-J signature distinguished ophthalmopathy from stable hyperthyroidism, reaching about 88% sensitivity and approximately 83% specificity in cross-validation and 80%/75% in testing. Most expanded thyroid clonotypes (frequency above 0.001) were also found in blood, which suggests that blood repertoires may mirror thyroid immune responses. Sample size was not statistically predetermined, and investigators were not blinded to group allocation. In validation, progression to ophthalmopathy was predicted by the model with 70.59% sensitivity and 72.22% specificity, a median of about 6.8 months before onset.

This clonotype was counted at least ten times. What this receptor recognizes is not known. Base-call qualities are not available, and no considerably larger clone is one nucleotide away. Sequenced material: blood. This TCR was sampled from a woman aged 18-29 years with Graves' hyperthyroidism.

The CDR3 is CASSRDRVVGYTF. Read as DNA, the sequence is TGTGCCAGCAGTAGGGACAGGGTGGTCGGCTACACCTTC. The rearrangement joined TRBV12-3 or TRBV12-4 to TRBJ1-2; a stretch of 9 junction bases matches TRBD1. The CDR3 has 13 amino acids, counting the end cysteine and phenylalanine. Only the CDR3 DNA is retained, 39 bases long and in frame from the first base. The germline V and J ends show losses of 5 bases and 8 bases respectively, and no gene match explains 6 bases of the junction.